This TCR beta chain was profiled in a study of neurological immune-mediated disorders. This clonotype was detected ten times or more. An end of the junction does not agree with germline; a read error may underlie this. A single record per CDR3 protein comes from TCRdb applying MiXCR to the 5' RACE reads. The data hold tens of thousands of distinct CDR3 sequences, with roughly 7.3% observed a single time. Sequenced input: PBMCs. This sequence originates from a woman in her thirties or forties in good health.

CDR3 amino acids: CASSVTRLNYNEQFF. CDR3 sequence (DNA): TGTGCCAGCAGCGTAACAAGACTAAACTACAATGAGCAGTTCTTC. The chain joins TRBV7-3 to TRBJ2-1; D might be TRBD2 (5 bases). This CDR3 contains 15 residues. Per germline, CDR1 SGHTA and CDR2 FQGTGA.